One sample yielded the 19 T cell receptor beta chains listed below, sequenced in a study of control samples from healthy donors and cancer patients (dated by TCRdb to about 2020). Library construction relied on the immunoSEQ multiplex PCR assay. The table was pulled from immuneACCESS by TCRdb, which kept in-frame rearrangements only. Such tables lose some clones; where checked, under half of the loss comes from unresolved V genes, and the rest has no known cause. The sample has roughly 120,000 clones on record, 87% of them singletons. 9% to 13% of the sample is held by the ten biggest clonotypes. The specimen sequenced was blood. The receptor source for this set is a man aged 25-40 years in good health.

The chain couples TRBV11-2 to TRBJ1-1; D remains unclear. There are 16 residues in the CDR3. Between the trimmed V and J ends, which lost 2 bases and 2 bases, there was a span of 15 bases. Germline lookup yields CDR1 SGHAT and CDR2 FQNNGV. The CDR3 DNA reads as TGTGCCAGCAGCTTAACGAGCTCTGTGGCCAACACTGAAGCTTTCTTT. Translated: CASSLTSSVANTEAFF.

V usage is TRBV24-1 and J usage is TRBJ2-3, with D perhaps matching TRBD1 or TRBD2 (7 bases each). CDR3 size: 15 residues. Germline V lookup: CDR1 KGHDR, CDR2 SFDVKD. Between the trimmed V and J ends, which lost 4 bases and 2 bases, there was a span of 12 bases. The CDR3 nucleotides read TGTGCCACCAGTGAAACAGGGGACTACACAGATACGCAGTATTTT. It specifies CATSETGDYTDTQYF.

CDR3 amino acids: CASSQGSGNTIYF. DNA of the CDR3: TGTGCCAGCAGTCAAGGGTCTGGAAACACCATATATTTT. J is TRBJ1-3 and V is TRBV9; D not certain. The CDR3 is 13 amino acids. The V and J ends lost 5 bases and 1 base respectively, with 7 bases between them. CDR1 SGDLS and CDR2 YYNGEE come from the germline V gene.

This clone has a single count. The V call is TRBV12-5, the J call TRBJ1-4; the D gene is possibly TRBD1 (6 bases). Germline assignment: CDR1 LGHNT and CDR2 FRNRAP. The V end lost 5 bases, the J end lost 1 base, and 8 bases lay between the germline ends. The CDR3 has 14 residues. CDR3 amino acids: CASGQGRTNEKLFF. The CDR3 DNA reads TGTGCTAGTGGTCAGGGGCGAACTAATGAAAAACTGTTTTTT.

The genes are TRBV5-8 and TRBJ2-5; a weak D match, TRBD2 (6 bases). Germline CDR1 and CDR2: SGHTS and YDEGEE. V gave up 3 bases and J gave up 5 bases, with 17 bases separating them. CDR3 size: 15 residues. Here the CDR3 DNA reads TGTGCCAGCAGCTCCTTGACTAGTAGAGGGGAGACCCAGTACTTC. It translates to CASSSLTSRGETQYF.

CDR3 in amino acids: CAWSVQWSRGAQHF. The DNA for the CDR3 is TGTGCCTGGAGTGTACAATGGAGCCGGGGCGCCCAGCATTTT. The chain uses TRBV30 and TRBJ1-5; tentatively, D is TRBD1 (5 bases). The CDR3 spans 14 residues. Germline V gives CDR1 GTSNPN, CDR2 SVGIG (reference sequence). The V and J ends lost 0 bases and 11 bases respectively, with 17 bases between them. The full variable domain, completed using reference TRBV30 and TRBJ1-5, is SQTIHQWPATLVQPVGSPLSLECTVEGTSNPNLYWYRQAAGRGLQLLFYSVGIGQISSEVPQNLSASRPQDRQFILSSKKLLLSDSGFYLCAWSVQWSRGAQHFGDGTRLSIL.

In nucleotides, the CDR3 is TGTGCCAGCAGTTCCGGGACAGGGAATTACGAGCAGTACTTC. It codes for CASSSGTGNYEQYF. J is TRBJ2-7 and V is TRBV7-6; the match to TRBD1 covers 9 bases. J was trimmed by 4 bases and V by 6 bases; bases with no gene match: 7. The germline V gene has CDR1 SGHVS and CDR2 FNYEAQ. This CDR3 has 14 residues.

This sequence joins TRBV7-2 and TRBJ1-1; 9 nucleotides align to TRBD1. Germline V gene lookup returns CDR1 SGHTA and CDR2 FQGNSA. Trimming took 6 bases from V and 0 from J; bases not matched to a gene: 5. CDR3 length equals 15 residues. The CDR3 DNA sequence: TGTGCCAGCAGTCGCGGACAGGGGATGAACACTGAAGCTTTCTTT. This sequence encodes CASSRGQGMNTEAFF. The variable domain in full, with the rest retrieved from reference TRBV7-2 and TRBJ1-1, is GAGVSQSPSNKVTEKGKDVELRCDPISGHTALYWYRQSLGQGLEFLIYFQGNSAPDKSGLPSDRFSAERTGGSVSTLTIQRTQQEDSAVYLCASSRGQGMNTEAFFGQGTRLTVV.

The chain links TRBV7-2 to TRBJ1-1, with no clear D. V was shortened by 3 bases and J by 4 bases, with 21 bases between the two germline ends. CDR1 is SGHTA, CDR2 FQGNSA, per germline. This CDR3 has 17 amino acids. The CDR3 loop is CASSFFPIGLEGTEAFF. DNA for the CDR3: TGTGCCAGCAGCTTTTTCCCTATAGGGCTAGAGGGCACTGAAGCTTTCTTT.

J is TRBJ2-3 and V is TRBV6-5; D is undetermined. This CDR3 comprises 14 residues. V was pared by 7 bases and J by 0 bases, with 11 bases between. From germline, CDR1 is MNHEY and CDR2 SVGAGI. For the CDR3, the DNA is TGTGCCAGCACCAGCCCTTCTAGCACAGATACGCAGTATTTT. Its translation is CASTSPSSTDTQYF.

This sequence joins TRBV6-1 and TRBJ1-5; D is unresolved. V was pared by 4 bases and J by 1 base, with 14 bases between. The CDR3 totals 16 residues. From germline, CDR1 is MNHNS and CDR2 SASEGT. The CDR3 nucleotides are TGTGCCAGCAGTGCTGACATGGCGACAAGCAATCAGCCCCAGCATTTT. Protein sequence: CASSADMATSNQPQHF.

The chain employs TRBV7-3 and TRBJ2-3; 11 nucleotides align to TRBD2. Germline V lookup: CDR1 SGHTA, CDR2 FQGTGA. V shed 5 bases, J shed 0 bases, and the junction held 4 bases outside the gene matches. The CDR3 is 16 amino acids. The DNA of the CDR3 is TGTGCCAGCAGCACGGGACTAGCGGATAGCACAGATACGCAGTATTTT. This sequence encodes CASSTGLADSTDTQYF.

This clone is a singleton in its sample. The V and J genes are TRBV7-9 and TRBJ1-2; no reliable D call. V was cut by 4 bases and J by 3 bases, with 9 bases left in between. The CDR3 is 13 amino acids. CDR1 and CDR2 (germline): SEHNR, FQNEAQ (reference sequence). CDR3: CASSSSHDYGYTF. In nucleotides, the CDR3 is TGTGCCAGCAGCTCGTCGCACGACTATGGCTACACCTTC. Full variable domain (missing parts from reference TRBV7-9 and TRBJ1-2): DTGVSQNPRHKITKRGQNVTFRCDPISEHNRLYWYRQTLGQGPEFLTYFQNEAQLEKSRLLSDRFSAERPKGSFSTLEIQRTEQGDSAMYLCASSSSHDYGYTFGSGTRLTVV.

The gene calls are TRBV6-5 and TRBJ2-5; maybe TRBD1 (5 bases). V was trimmed by 7 bases and J by 2 bases, leaving 8 bases between them. CDR1 MNHEY and CDR2 SVGAGI come from the germline V gene. This CDR3 is 12 amino acids long. The CDR3 sequence: CASTGQQETQYF. Written as DNA, the CDR3 is TGTGCCAGCACCGGACAACAAGAGACCCAGTACTTC.

Points on this clone: The junction shows a germline mismatch at one end, possibly a read error. The chain joins TRBV19 to TRBJ1-2; D possibly corresponds to TRBD1 (5 bases). The CDR3 loop spans 12 amino acids. Germline V gene data show CDR1 as LNHDA and CDR2 as SQIVND (reference sequence). In DNA form, the CDR3 reads TGTGCCAGTAGTGTACTTCGAGGGGTGATGGTGTTC. Its protein product is CASSVLRGVMVF. Based on the CDR3 plus reference TRBV19 and TRBJ1-2, the full variable domain is DGGITQSPKYLFRKEGQNVTLSCEQNLNHDAMYWYRQDPGQGLRLIYYSQIVNDFQKGDIAEGYSVSREKKESFPLTVTSAQKNPTAFYLCASSVLRGVMVFGSGTRLTVV.

V is TRBV2 and J is TRBJ1-2, with D hard to call. CDR1 SNHLY and CDR2 FYNNEI come from the germline V gene. Trimming stripped 6 bases from V and 10 bases from J, with 18 bases between. The CDR3 is 13 amino acids. Here the CDR3 DNA reads TGTGCCAGCAGATCAGACCTGGTGGGCCACTACACCTTC. Amino acids: CASRSDLVGHYTF.

V usage is TRBV7-8 and J usage is TRBJ2-7; TRBD2 agrees at 10 bases. J gave up 1 base and V 5 bases, and 17 bases lay outside the gene matches. Per the germline V gene, CDR1 is SGHVS and CDR2 is FQNEAQ. This CDR3 comprises 19 residues. This CDR3 reads CASSLRRVAGGLLSYEQYF. The CDR3 bases are TGTGCCAGCAGCCTCCGGAGGGTAGCGGGGGGCCTTTTGTCCTACGAGCAGTACTTC. The full variable domain, in which reference TRBV7-8 and TRBJ2-7 provide the parts outside the CDR3, is GAGVSQSPRYKVAKRGQDVALRCDPISGHVSLFWYQQALGQGPEFLTYFQNEAQLDKSGLPSDRFFAERPEGSVSTLKIQRTQQEDSAVYLCASSLRRVAGGLLSYEQYFGPGTRLTVT.

The genes are TRBV18 and TRBJ1-5, with TRBD1 as a possible D gene (5 bases). V shed 2 bases and J shed 0 bases, with 8 bases lying between them. Germline loops: CDR1 KGHSH, CDR2 LQKENI. CDR3 length: 15 residues. In DNA, the CDR3 is TGTGCCAGCTCACCAGTCAGGGATAGCAATCAGCCCCAGCATTTT. Protein: CASSPVRDSNQPQHF.

The chain has TRBV6-5 and TRBJ1-2; D possibly corresponds to TRBD1 (6 bases). There are 14 residues in the CDR3. Germline-derived CDR1 and CDR2 are MNHEY and SVGAGI. Trimming shortened V by 5 bases and J by 7 bases, and 17 bases separated the two germline ends. The CDR3 spells CASSRRGGAGGYTF. In DNA form, the CDR3 reads TGTGCCAGCAGTCGGAGGGGGGGGGCAGGTGGCTACACCTTC.